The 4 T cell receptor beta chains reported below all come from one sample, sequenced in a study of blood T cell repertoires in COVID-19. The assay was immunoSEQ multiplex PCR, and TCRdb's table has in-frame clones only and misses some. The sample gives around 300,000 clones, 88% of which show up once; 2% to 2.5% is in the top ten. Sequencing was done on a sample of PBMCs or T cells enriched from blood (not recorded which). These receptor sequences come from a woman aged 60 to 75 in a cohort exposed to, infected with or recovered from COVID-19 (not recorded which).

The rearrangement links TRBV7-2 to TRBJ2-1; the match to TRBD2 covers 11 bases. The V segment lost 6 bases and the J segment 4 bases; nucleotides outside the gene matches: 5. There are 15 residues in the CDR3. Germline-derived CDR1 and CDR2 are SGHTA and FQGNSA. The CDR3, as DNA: TGTGCCAGCAGGCCCGGGACTAGCGGTTACAATGAGCAGTTCTTC. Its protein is CASRPGTSGYNEQFF.

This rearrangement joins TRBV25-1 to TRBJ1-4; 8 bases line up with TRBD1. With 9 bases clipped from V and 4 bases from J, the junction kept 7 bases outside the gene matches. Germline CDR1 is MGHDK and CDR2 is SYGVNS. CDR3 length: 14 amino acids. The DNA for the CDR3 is TGTGCCAGTGCGACAGGGGTAGGTAATGAAAAACTGTTTTTT. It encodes CASATGVGNEKLFF.

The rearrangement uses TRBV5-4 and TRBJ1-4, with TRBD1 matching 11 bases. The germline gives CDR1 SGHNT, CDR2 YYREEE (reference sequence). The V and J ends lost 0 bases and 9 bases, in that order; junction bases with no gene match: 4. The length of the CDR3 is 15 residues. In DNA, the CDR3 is TGTGCCAGCAGCTTGGCCGGGACAGGGGGGCAAAAACTGTTTTTT. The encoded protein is CASSLAGTGGQKLFF. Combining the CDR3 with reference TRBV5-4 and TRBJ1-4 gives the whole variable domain ETGVTQSPTHLIKTRGQQVTLRCSSQSGHNTVSWYQQALGQGPQFIFQYYREEENGRGNFPPRFSGLQFPNYSSELNVNALELDDSALYLCASSLAGTGGQKLFFGSGTQLSVL.

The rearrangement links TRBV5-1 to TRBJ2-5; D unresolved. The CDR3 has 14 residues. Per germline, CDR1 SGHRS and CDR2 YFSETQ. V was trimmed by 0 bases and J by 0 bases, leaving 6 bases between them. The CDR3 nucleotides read TGCGCCAGCAGCTTGGTCCCAGACCAAGAGACCCAGTACTTC. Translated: CASSLVPDQETQYF. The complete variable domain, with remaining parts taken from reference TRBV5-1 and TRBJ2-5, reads KAGVTQTPRYLIKTRGQQVTLSCSPISGHRSVSWYQQTPGQGLQFLFEYFSETQRNKGNFPGRFSGRQFSNSRSEMNVSTLELGDSALYLCASSLVPDQETQYFGPGTRLLVL.